Following are 25 T cell receptor beta chains from one sample sequenced in a study of blood T cells in healthy people across ages (dated by TCRdb to about 2015). Library preparation used 5' RACE. Instrument used: Illumina HiSeq 2500. A second PCR of about 6 to 12 cycles was run with a J-beta primer mix and a sample-barcoded 5' primer. TCRdb passed the public sequencing reads through fastp at Q25 and MiXCR, retaining productive beta sequences. Identical CDR3 proteins give one entry, which carries the most common genes and DNA. This sample lists hundreds of thousands of distinct CDR3 sequences; 55% to 70% were detected once. In total, the top ten clones hold 20% to 25% of the sample. Input material: blood. All receptors derive from a man aged 30 to 39 in good health.

This clonotype was observed a handful of times. The chain employs TRBV24-1 and TRBJ2-1; 12 nucleotides agree with TRBD2. CDR1 is KGHDR, CDR2 SFDVKD, per germline. This CDR3 is built from 15 residues. J lost 9 bases, V lost 5 bases, and 7 bases had no gene match. The DNA for the CDR3 is TGTGCCACCAGTGCGTGGACTAGCGGGAAAGCTGAGCAGTTCTTC. Translating gives CATSAWTSGKAEQFF.

CDR3 nucleotides: TGTGCCAGCAGTCCGGGAACAGGGGACTCACCCCTCCACTTT. Residues: CASSPGTGDSPLHF. This rearrangement joins TRBV27 to TRBJ1-6; 7 bases map to TRBD1. The V gene's germline CDR1 is MNHEY and CDR2 SMNVEV (reference sequence). Trimming at V came to 5 bases and at J to 10 bases, leaving 8 bases not matched to a gene. The CDR3 is made up of 14 amino acids.

The rearrangement uses TRBV29-1 and TRBJ2-7, with D maybe TRBD1 (5 bases). Germline CDR1 is SQVTM and CDR2 is ANQGSEA. The CDR3 spans 13 residues. V was clipped by 5 bases and J by 3 bases, with 14 bases between them. As DNA, the CDR3 is TGCAGCGTTCAGGAAACAGGATTCTACGAGCAGTACTTC. It encodes CSVQETGFYEQYF.

The chain has TRBV21-1 and TRBJ2-5; the table names TRBD2, a call not compared with the DNA. TRBV21-1 is recorded as a pseudogene. This CDR3 contains 13 residues. The CDR3 sequence: CASQIVGAETQYF. CDR3 nucleotides: TGTGCCAGCCAAATCGTGGGAGCAGAGACCCAGTACTTC.

CDR3 nucleotides: TGTGCCAGCAGTTACTCGACCTTCGGGGGGCATGGCTACACCTTC. As protein: CASSYSTFGGHGYTF. The chain has TRBV6-5 and TRBJ1-2; D possibly corresponds to TRBD1 (6 bases). Trimming cost V 0 bases and J 6 bases, with 14 bases left between them. Germline V CDR1 and CDR2: MNHEY, SVGAGI. The CDR3 has 15 residues.

The J gene is TRBJ2-1, the V gene TRBV12-3 or TRBV12-4; 13 bases are a match to TRBD2. The CDR3 is 17 amino acids. The V and J ends lost 6 bases and 6 bases, in that order; junction bases with no gene match: 11. CDR3 sequence (DNA): TGTGCCAGCAGGTTCACGGGACTAGCGGGATCGGGCAATGAGCAGTTCTTC. This encodes CASRFTGLAGSGNEQFF.

The V gene is TRBV12-3 or TRBV12-4, the J gene TRBJ1-2; D call uncertain. This CDR3 has 15 residues. The ends were cut back, 3 bases at V and 4 bases at J, with 15 bases in the middle. The CDR3 loop is CASSFRPGGLYGYTF. The CDR3 region has the DNA TGTGCCAGCAGTTTCCGTCCAGGTGGGCTCTATGGCTACACCTTC.

This clonotype was counted a few times. The V and J genes are TRBV7-2 and TRBJ2-5; 7 bases match TRBD1. The germline gives CDR1 SGHTA, CDR2 FQGNSA. The CDR3 runs to 15 residues. The V gene end was trimmed by 6 bases and the J gene end by 3 bases; junction bases not matched to a gene: 10. The CDR3 DNA sequence: TGTGCCAGCAGGGAAGGGGGCCCATCAAAAGAGACCCAGTACTTC. Translating it yields CASREGGPSKETQYF.

This clonotype was detected a few times. The chain joins TRBV6-1 to TRBJ2-5; 12 bases map to TRBD1. J was trimmed by 4 bases and V by 7 bases; bases with no gene match: 4. CDR3 length: 14 residues. Germline assignment: CDR1 MNHNS and CDR2 SASEGT. Here the CDR3 reads CASNRDRGRETQYF. CDR3 in DNA: TGTGCCAGCAACCGGGACAGGGGGCGAGAGACCCAGTACTTC.

V is TRBV6-2 or TRBV6-3 and J is TRBJ1-6; TRBD1 is a possible D gene (5 bases). The germline V gene has CDR1 MNHEY and CDR2 SVGEGT. This CDR3 is built from 15 residues. Trimming shortened V by 5 bases and J by 10 bases, and 18 bases separated the two germline ends. The CDR3 DNA follows: TGTGCCAGCAGTCCTGGGACTTACTTCTTATCACCCCTCCACTTT. It is translated as CASSPGTYFLSPLHF.

Written as DNA, the CDR3 is TGCAGTGCTATCCCGGGGGGAGGGGTAGATACGCAGTATTTT. Encoded protein: CSAIPGGGVDTQYF. The chain couples TRBV20-1 to TRBJ2-3, with 7 nucleotides matching TRBD2. Germline loops: CDR1 DFQATT, CDR2 SNEGSKA (reference sequence). The V and J ends lost 4 bases and 5 bases, in that order; junction bases with no gene match: 9. This CDR3 contains 14 residues.

The gene calls are TRBV20-1 and TRBJ2-1; 8 bases align to TRBD2. CDR1 and CDR2 from the germline V gene are DFQATT and SNEGSKA (reference sequence). Unmatched junction bases numbered 22, after V lost 6 bases and J lost 6 bases. The CDR3 spans 18 residues. The CDR3 nucleotides read TGCAGTGCGAACAGCCTCAGATTAACTAGCGGAGGGGGCAATGAGCAGTTCTTC. Translated: CSANSLRLTSGGGNEQFF.

This chain joins TRBV6-5 and TRBJ1-1; TRBD1 aligns across 7 bases. In germline, CDR1 is MNHEY, CDR2 SVGAGI. The CDR3 loop spans 16 amino acids. The junction had 12 bases not matched to a gene; V was cut back by 4 bases and J by 4 bases. The DNA for the CDR3 is TGTGCCAGCAGTTCTACAGGGACAGAACCGGCCACTGAAGCTTTCTTT. Its translation is CASSSTGTEPATEAFF.

V usage is TRBV20-1 and J usage is TRBJ2-7; D is unclear. Per germline, CDR1 DFQATT and CDR2 SNEGSKA (reference sequence). Between the trimmed V and J ends, which lost 5 bases and 5 bases, there was a span of 16 bases. This CDR3 region has 13 residues. CDR3 coding DNA: TGCAGTGCTGGCGTTGACCAAACCGACGAGCAGTACTTC. It yields the protein CSAGVDQTDEQYF.

This chain links TRBV28 with TRBJ2-1; D is uncertain. The CDR3 has 15 amino acids. The ends were cut back, 10 bases at V and 10 bases at J, with 26 bases in the middle. The germline V gene encodes CDR1 MDHEN and CDR2 SYDVKM. The CDR3 region is CATSLTASSSYEQFF. The CDR3 DNA is TGTGCCACCTCACTCACGGCTTCGAGCTCCTACGAGCAGTTCTTC.

The CDR3 loop is CSCRDRGYQETQYF. DNA for the CDR3: TGCAGCTGCCGGGACAGGGGGTACCAAGAGACCCAGTACTTC. V gene TRBV29-1 combines with J gene TRBJ2-5, with 11 bases fitting TRBD1. The trim removed 8 bases at V and 0 bases at J, leaving 5 bases unmatched. Per germline, CDR1 SQVTM and CDR2 ANQGSEA. CDR3 size: 14 residues.

This clonotype was observed once. The chain uses TRBV10-3 and TRBJ2-3; 9 nucleotides agree with TRBD2. Trimming at V came to 7 bases and at J to 2 bases, leaving 7 bases not matched to a gene. This CDR3 comprises 15 residues. Germline V gene lookup returns CDR1 ENHRY and CDR2 SYGVKD. The CDR3 loop is CAINKSGRLTDTQYF. As DNA, the CDR3 is TGTGCCATCAACAAGAGCGGGAGGCTCACAGATACGCAGTATTTT.

This clonotype was counted once. This chain joins TRBV6-2 or TRBV6-3 and TRBJ2-4, with a weak D call TRBD2 (5 bases). The J call could be wrong; TRBJ2-7 is a better fit for the DNA end. The germline V gene encodes CDR1 MNHEY and CDR2 SVGEGT. The CDR3 sequence is 14 residues long. The CDR3 loop reads CASSYAYLAAEQYF. Written as DNA, the CDR3 is TGTGCCAGCAGTTACGCCTACCTAGCTGCCGAGCAGTACTTC.

The chain combines TRBV6-2 or TRBV6-3 with TRBJ2-5; TRBD2 matches at 7 bases. V shed 5 bases, J shed 12 bases, and the junction held 6 bases outside the gene matches. Germline lookup yields CDR1 MNHEY and CDR2 SVGEGT. The CDR3 has 11 amino acids. DNA for the CDR3: TGTGCCAGCAGTCAAGGGACTACGGAGTACTTC. Translation: CASSQGTTEYF.

This clonotype occurred a few times. The rearrangement joins TRBV29-1 to TRBJ2-1; D perhaps matches TRBD1 (5 bases). Trimming pared 4 bases from V and 13 bases from J, leaving 14 bases between. Per germline, CDR1 SQVTM and CDR2 ANQGSEA. This CDR3 is 11 amino acids long. In DNA, the CDR3 is TGCAGCGTTGTAGGGGTGCGACTCCAGTTCTTC. This encodes CSVVGVRLQFF.

This clonotype occurred many times. This chain uses TRBV7-2 with TRBJ2-5; D is undetermined. Trimming stripped 4 bases from V and 2 bases from J, with 11 bases between. CDR1 and CDR2 (germline): SGHTA, FQGNSA. CDR3 length: 14 residues. The DNA for the CDR3 is TGTGCCAGCAGCTCGTATAGAGAACAAGAGACCCAGTACTTC. Residues: CASSSYREQETQYF.

The V call is TRBV28, the J call TRBJ2-3; unclear D gene. From germline, CDR1 is MDHEN and CDR2 SYDVKM. V shed 6 bases and J shed 6 bases, with 10 bases lying between them. The CDR3 totals 12 residues. CDR3 residues: CASRQDPDTQYF. In nucleotides, the CDR3 is TGTGCCAGCAGACAAGATCCGGATACGCAGTATTTT.

The gene calls are TRBV27 and TRBJ2-1, with D perhaps given as TRBD1 or TRBD2 (6 bases each). The tail of the sequence fits TRBJ2-7 better, so the J call may be wrong. The CDR3 extends over 17 amino acids. Germline V CDR1 and CDR2: MNHEY, SMNVEV (reference sequence). CDR3 sequence reads: CASSEYRRGPLYNEQYF. DNA of the CDR3: TGTGCCAGCAGTGAATATAGACGGGGGCCCCTTTACAATGAGCAGTACTTC.

This clonotype was detected a few times. This chain links TRBV7-2 with TRBJ2-1; perhaps TRBD1 as D (6 bases). Trimming took off 2 bases at V and 1 base at J, with 15 bases between the two ends. The germline V gene has CDR1 SGHTA and CDR2 FQGNSA. This CDR3 contains 17 residues. The CDR3: CASSLRVGQGSYNEQFF. Here the CDR3 DNA reads TGTGCCAGCAGCTTAAGGGTCGGGCAGGGGTCCTACAATGAGCAGTTCTTC.

This clonotype was found once. This chain uses TRBV18 with TRBJ2-3; the D gene is possibly TRBD1 (5 bases). The germline V gene encodes CDR1 KGHSH and CDR2 LQKENI. The CDR3 has 16 residues. Trimming pared 1 base from V and 0 bases from J, leaving 11 bases between. The CDR3 coding sequence is TGTGCCAGCTCACCACTGGGGCGTACTAGCACAGATACGCAGTATTTT. Translated: CASSPLGRTSTDTQYF.